The rows below give T cell receptor beta chains drawn from one sample of a study of post-analysis software for immune sequencing data. MiXCR, run by TCRdb on the PCR reads, gives a single entry per CDR3 protein. The data show some 700,000 distinct CDR3 sequences, roughly three fifths seen once. The sample consisted of blood. Receptor source: a girl aged 2-10 years with multiple sclerosis. Each CDR3 is given with its conserved first and last residue. A D gene is named only where the DNA matches it firmly.

J gene,V gene,D gene,CDR3 protein
TRBJ2-7,TRBV27,-,CASSADYSYEQYF
TRBJ1-2,TRBV25-1,-,CASSESDRPFYGYTF
TRBJ1-2,TRBV29-1,TRBD1,CSVVGGWGQEGYTF
TRBJ2-3,TRBV28,-,CASSKWDTQYF
TRBJ2-2,TRBV7-9,TRBD1,CASRQPTTGATGELFF
TRBJ2-1,TRBV5-5,TRBD1,CASRPDRGVNEQFF
TRBJ1-1,TRBV3-1,-,CASSQGQNTEAFF
TRBJ2-7,TRBV5-1,TRBD1,CASSSSWDSEPGEQYF
TRBJ2-1,TRBV10-1,TRBD2,CASSETSGSSYNEQFF
TRBJ1-1,TRBV20-1,-,CSARGDSEAFF